These 14 T cell receptor beta chains originate from one sample sequenced in a study of OX40 agonist ivuxolimab in advanced cancers. Clones were read by immunoSEQ multiplex PCR, and TCRdb kept only the in-frame ones, dropping some. The data show 95,000 to 100,000 clones, approximately 80% seen once. The material sequenced was CD4+ or CD8+ T cells sorted from blood, taken in a trial of the OX40 agonist ivuxolimab. Receptors were obtained from an adult with an advanced solid tumor such as melanoma, head and neck, liver or kidney cancer.

V gene TRBV5-6 combines with J gene TRBJ2-2; TRBD1 or TRBD2 may be the D gene (5 bases each). V lost 2 bases and J lost 1, with 9 bases in between. This CDR3 is built from 15 residues. CDR1 and CDR2 (germline): SGHDT, YYEEEE. The chain's CDR3 is CASSFEGMNTGELFF. The CDR3 DNA reads as TGTGCCAGCAGCTTCGAGGGGATGAACACCGGGGAGCTGTTTTTT. Full variable domain (remainder filled in from reference TRBV5-6 and TRBJ2-2): DAGVTQSPTHLIKTRGQQVTLRCSPKSGHDTVSWYQQALGQGPQFIFQYYEEEERQRGNFPDRFSGHQFPNYSSELNVNALLLGDSALYLCASSFEGMNTGELFFGEGSRLTVL.

The CDR3 region has the DNA TGCGCCAGCACTCCGGACAGGGGGCGCTTGTTCTTC. The encoded protein is CASTPDRGRLFF. This chain uses TRBV10-1 with TRBJ2-1, with 11 bases fitting TRBD1. With 7 bases clipped from V and 15 bases from J, the junction kept 8 bases outside the gene matches. The CDR3 has 12 amino acids. Germline V CDR1 and CDR2: WNHNN, SYGVQD (reference sequence).

This chain joins TRBV12-5 and TRBJ2-7; 8 nucleotides align to TRBD1. Germline-derived CDR1 and CDR2 are LGHNT and FRNRAP. This CDR3 is 17 amino acids long. Trimming removed 0 bases from V and 3 bases from J; junction bases left unmatched: 10. DNA for the CDR3: TGTGCTAGTGGTTTGGTAACGGGGACAGGAACCCTCTACGAGCAGTACTTC. Translated: CASGLVTGTGTLYEQYF.

The chain employs TRBV2 and TRBJ2-7; no firm D call. CDR3 length: 13 amino acids. Germline assignment: CDR1 SNHLY and CDR2 FYNNEI. Trimming stripped 4 bases from V and 9 bases from J, with 16 bases between. CDR3 sequence: CASSVGRSDGQYF. The DNA for the CDR3 is TGTGCCAGCAGTGTGGGCCGCTCGGATGGGCAGTACTTC. The complete variable domain, with remaining parts taken from reference TRBV2 and TRBJ2-7, reads EPEVTQTPSHQVTQMGQEVILRCVPISNHLYFYWYRQILGQKVEFLVSFYNNEISEKSEIFDDQFSVERPDGSNFTLKIRSTKLEDSAMYFCASSVGRSDGQYFGPGTRLTVT.

V usage is TRBV5-1 and J usage is TRBJ1-2; no clear D gene. Germline V gene lookup returns CDR1 SGHRS and CDR2 YFSETQ. The CDR3 is made up of 15 amino acids. V was trimmed by 4 bases and J by 8 bases, leaving 21 bases between them. The CDR3 reads CASSPIGLGTVGYTF. The CDR3 DNA is TGCGCCAGCAGCCCAATCGGCCTAGGAACCGTAGGCTACACCTTC.

The chain couples TRBV6-1 to TRBJ2-7, with D maybe TRBD2 (6 bases). CDR3 size: 15 residues. CDR1 and CDR2 (germline): MNHNS, SASEGT. Trimming removed 6 bases at V and 2 bases at J, with 17 bases between. The CDR3 DNA reads TGTGCCAGCAGCCGGGACTTTTATTATGCCTACGAGCAGTACTTC. Encoded protein: CASSRDFYYAYEQYF.

In this sample, this clone turned up once. V gene TRBV11-2 combines with J gene TRBJ1-2; no firm D call. V was shortened by 4 bases and J by 2 bases, with 11 bases between the two germline ends. Germline-derived CDR1 and CDR2 are SGHAT and FQNNGV. The CDR3 is 14 amino acids. For the CDR3, the DNA is TGTGCCAGCAGCTGGGAGGTAGACAACTATGGCTACACCTTC. This codes for CASSWEVDNYGYTF.

The V and J genes are TRBV5-1 and TRBJ2-7; 10 bases map to TRBD1. Per the germline V gene, CDR1 is SGHRS and CDR2 is YFSETQ. V lost 3 bases and J lost 2; bases outside the gene matches: 5. The CDR3 loop spans 15 amino acids. CDR3 loop: CASSSSGTGAYEQYF. DNA for the CDR3: TGCGCCAGCAGCTCCTCCGGGACAGGGGCCTACGAGCAGTACTTC.

This chain connects TRBV19 to TRBJ2-7, with 7 bases lining up with TRBD1. This CDR3 contains 13 residues. The germline V gene has CDR1 LNHDA and CDR2 SQIVND (reference sequence). Trimming took 3 bases from V and 3 from J; bases not matched to a gene: 2. CDR3 residues: CASSMTGIYEQYF. The CDR3 DNA reads as TGTGCCAGTAGTATGACAGGGATCTACGAGCAGTACTTC. The variable domain in full, completed from reference TRBV19 and TRBJ2-7, reads DGGITQSPKYLFRKEGQNVTLSCEQNLNHDAMYWYRQDPGQGLRLIYYSQIVNDFQKGDIAEGYSVSREKKESFPLTVTSAQKNPTAFYLCASSMTGIYEQYFGPGTRLTVT.

The chain employs TRBV5-1 and TRBJ2-5, with D perhaps matching TRBD2 (5 bases). Looked up from germline, CDR1 is SGHRS and CDR2 is YFSETQ. The CDR3 is 15 residues long. Trimming removed 4 bases from V and 7 bases from J, with 20 bases in between. CDR3: CASSNGYEGAGTQYF. In nucleotides, the CDR3 is TGCGCCAGCAGCAACGGATATGAGGGTGCGGGGACCCAGTACTTC.

The chain is built from TRBV14 and TRBJ2-1; the match to TRBD1 covers 8 bases. Germline values: CDR1 SGHDN, CDR2 FVKESK. The CDR3 totals 15 residues. The V segment lost 3 bases and the J segment 6 bases; nucleotides outside the gene matches: 7. CDR3 sequence reads: CASSHPTGVGNEQFF. In DNA, the CDR3 is TGTGCCAGCAGCCACCCGACAGGGGTAGGCAATGAGCAGTTCTTC.

The V and J genes are TRBV9 and TRBJ2-3; 10 bases are a match to TRBD2. V dropped 0 bases and J dropped 0; count of bases not matched to a gene: 10. CDR3 length: 19 amino acids. CDR1 and CDR2 from the germline V gene are SGDLS and YYNGEE. The CDR3 is CASSVGRASGGTSTDTQYF. The CDR3 DNA sequence: TGTGCCAGCAGCGTAGGCCGGGCTAGCGGGGGTACTAGCACAGATACGCAGTATTTT.

The V and J genes are TRBV29-1 and TRBJ2-7; tentatively, D is TRBD1 or TRBD2 (7 bases each). Germline V CDR1 and CDR2: SQVTM, ANQGSEA. The CDR3 covers 12 residues. Trimming shortened V by 7 bases and J by 6 bases, and 16 bases separated the two germline ends. The CDR3 sequence: CSARQGGGEQYF. CDR3 nucleotides: TGCAGCGCGAGGCAGGGGGGGGGCGAGCAGTACTTC.

V usage is TRBV5-6 and J usage is TRBJ1-5; 9 nucleotides align to TRBD1. Unmatched junction bases numbered 10, after V lost 4 bases and J lost 5 bases. CDR1 SGHDT and CDR2 YYEEEE come from the germline V gene. CDR3 length: 16 residues. CDR3 coding DNA: TGTGCCAGCAGCCACAGACAGGGGGTGAGTCATCAGCCCCAGCATTTT. This gives the protein CASSHRQGVSHQPQHF.